This is a list of T cell receptor beta chains from one sample in a study of graft-versus-host responses after intestinal transplantation. No cognate antigen is known for these TCRs. Here immunoSEQ multiplex PCR was the method, and the copy in TCRdb shows in-frame clones only, minus some. The sample lists around 87,000 clones; 85% to 95% were seen once. This specimen was unstimulated CD8+ T cells sorted from spleen or lymph node cells, taken before transplant. The origin of the receptors is a human donor who was the organ donor for an intestinal transplant. Each CDR3 is given with its conserved first and last residue. D genes are given only for firm matches. Only some rows state a clone size, as once, few, many or a class for expanded clones.

TRBJ1-2 | NA | TRBV2 | NA | CASSGRVAFNYGYTF | TGTGCCAGCAGTGGGCGGGTCGCCTTTAATTATGGCTACACCTTC
TRBJ2-7 | NA | TRBV5-1 | TRBD2 | CASSSRAGAYEQYF | TGCGCCAGCAGTAGTAGGGCGGGGGCCTACGAGCAGTACTTC
TRBJ2-2 | NA | TRBV7-3 | NA | CASSAFGSGGTGELFF | TGTGCCAGCAGCGCCTTCGGTTCTGGGGGGACCGGGGAGCTGTTTTTT
TRBJ2-1 | NA | TRBV2 | TRBD2 | CASSGELYNEQFF | TGTGCCAGTAGCGGGGAGTTATACAATGAGCAGTTCTTC
TRBJ2-7 | NA | TRBV5-6 | TRBD1 | CASSQGTASYEQYF | TGTGCCAGCAGCCAGGGGACAGCCTCCTACGAGCAGTACTTC
TRBJ2-7 | NA | TRBV29-1 | TRBD1 | CSVESSTGEGYEQYF | TGCAGCGTTGAAAGTAGTACAGGGGAAGGGTACGAGCAGTACTTC
TRBJ2-3 | NA | TRBV9 | TRBD2 | CASSPSGVSTDTQYF | TGTGCCAGCAGTCCCAGCGGGGTAAGCACAGATACGCAGTATTTT
TRBJ1-6 | once | TRBV6-5 | TRBD1 | CASSPGQGAGSPLHF | TGTGCCAGCAGTCCGGGACAGGGGGCAGGGTCACCCCTCCACTTT
TRBJ1-2 | NA | TRBV28 | NA | CASSFRLTGTYGYTF | TGTGCCAGCAGTTTCCGCCTTACAGGGACCTATGGCTACACCTTC
TRBJ1-6 | NA | TRBV14 | NA | CASSLPGTPHNSPLHF | TGTGCCAGCAGCCTTCCGGGAACACCTCATAATTCACCCCTCCACTTT
TRBJ2-7 | once | TRBV15 | NA | CATSRDRNEQYF | TGTGCCACCAGCAGAGATAGAAACGAGCAGTACTTC
TRBJ2-2 | NA | TRBV10-3 | TRBD1 | CAISGTGGSGTGELFF | TGTGCCATCAGCGGGACAGGGGGCTCTGGCACCGGGGAGCTGTTTTTT
TRBJ2-4 | NA | TRBV4-1 | NA | CASSQDRAKNIQYF | TGCGCCAGCAGCCAAGATAGAGCCAAAAACATTCAGTACTTC
TRBJ1-1 | NA | TRBV7-9 | NA | CASSPEAGGEAFF | TGTGCCAGCAGCCCAGAGGCGGGAGGAGAAGCTTTCTTT
TRBJ2-5 | NA | TRBV7-9 | TRBD1 | CASTLGDRYLEQYF | TGTGCCAGCACCTTAGGGGACAGATATCTTGAGCAGTACTTC
TRBJ1-5 | NA | TRBV6-1 | TRBD1 | CASSEQGDQPQHF | TGTGCCAGCAGTGAACAGGGGGACCAGCCCCAGCATTTT
TRBJ1-2 | NA | TRBV9 | TRBD1 | CASSGGGQGYRGDYGYTF | TGTGCCAGCAGCGGAGGCGGACAGGGGTATCGGGGGGACTATGGCTACACCTTC
TRBJ1-1 | few | TRBV19 | NA | CASSMGGTEAFF | TGTGCCAGTAGTATGGGGGGCACTGAAGCTTTCTTT
TRBJ2-7 | NA | TRBV4-2 | NA | CASSVNSYEQYF | TGTGCCAGCAGCGTAAACTCCTACGAGCAGTACTTC
TRBJ1-2 | NA | TRBV7-3 | TRBD1 | CASSLTPKGTEYGYTF | TGTGCCAGCAGCCTAACCCCTAAAGGGACAGAATATGGCTACACCTTC
TRBJ1-5 | NA | TRBV6-5 | TRBD1 | CASGPGQVNNQPQHF | TGTGCCAGCGGACCGGGACAGGTGAATAATCAGCCCCAGCATTTT
TRBJ2-7 | NA | TRBV4-3 | NA | CASSQVSHPSYEQYF | TGCGCCAGCAGCCAAGTCTCCCACCCCTCCTACGAGCAGTACTTC
TRBJ2-3 | once | TRBV27 | TRBD1 | CASSLSYRGADTQYF | TGTGCCAGCAGTTTATCGTACAGGGGAGCAGATACGCAGTATTTT
TRBJ2-3 | NA | TRBV6-1 | NA | CASSVRRITATDTQYF | TGTGCCAGCAGTGTACGCAGGATTACTGCCACAGATACGCAGTATTTT
TRBJ1-2 | few | TRBV6-6 | NA | CASSSIGQIYGYTF | TGTGCCAGCTCGTCCATTGGGCAGATCTATGGCTACACCTTC
TRBJ2-1 | NA | TRBV18 | NA | CASSPTYNEQFF | TGTGCCAGCTCACCAACTTACAATGAGCAGTTCTTC
TRBJ1-5 | NA | TRBV28 | NA | CASSFPGGWQPQHF | TGTGCCAGCAGTTTTCCGGGGGGATGGCAGCCCCAGCATTTT
TRBJ2-4 | NA | TRBV19 | NA | CASSIDLGGLAKNIQYF | TGTGCCAGTAGTATAGATCTGGGGGGTTTAGCCAAAAACATTCAGTACTTC
TRBJ1-3 | few | TRBV7-9 | TRBD1 | CASSSGHLDRGGNTIYF | TGTGCCAGCAGCTCTGGACACCTAGACAGGGGAGGAAACACCATATATTTT
TRBJ2-7 | NA | TRBV28 | TRBD1 | CASSRDRDYEQYF | TGTGCCAGCAGCCGGGACAGGGACTACGAGCAGTACTTC
TRBJ2-7 | NA | TRBV6-1 | TRBD2 | CASSVPGGGTYEQYF | TGTGCCAGCAGTGTCCCCGGGGGAGGGACCTACGAGCAGTACTTC
TRBJ1-2 | NA | TRBV4-3 | NA | CASSQDLRGYGYTF | TGCGCCAGCAGCCAAGATCTTCGGGGCTATGGCTACACCTTC
TRBJ2-7 | NA | TRBV2 | TRBD1 | CASRESGQIFTYEQYF | TGTGCCAGCAGAGAGTCGGGACAGATCTTTACCTACGAGCAGTACTTC
TRBJ1-2 | NA | TRBV4-1 | TRBD1 | CASSQEPTGGGFGYTF | TGCGCCAGCAGCCAGGAACCCACAGGGGGCGGTTTCGGCTACACCTTC
TRBJ2-3 | few | TRBV30 | TRBD1 | CAWSGQGGTTDTQYF | TGTGCCTGGAGTGGACAGGGGGGGACCACAGATACGCAGTATTTT
TRBJ2-1 | NA | TRBV9 | TRBD2 | CASSARLAGLNEQFF | TGTGCCAGCAGCGCTAGACTAGCGGGCTTAAATGAGCAGTTCTTC
TRBJ2-7 | NA | TRBV7-2 | TRBD1 | CASSRDRGSGNYEQYF | TGTGCCAGCAGCCGTGACAGGGGTTCTGGAAACTACGAGCAGTACTTC
TRBJ2-7 | NA | TRBV4-1 | NA | CASSQATGRAYEQYF | TGCGCCAGCAGCCAAGCAACAGGCAGGGCCTACGAGCAGTACTTC
TRBJ2-2 | NA | TRBV9 | TRBD1 | CASSPGQTSTGELFF | TGTGCCAGCAGCCCGGGACAGACAAGCACCGGGGAGCTGTTTTTT
TRBJ2-5 | NA | TRBV7-2 | TRBD1 | CASSLLVRQGARETQYF | TGTGCCAGCAGCTTATTGGTTCGGCAGGGGGCAAGGGAGACCCAGTACTTC
TRBJ2-1 | once | TRBV5-1 | NA | CASCTDSSYNEQFF | TGCGCCAGCTGCACCGATAGCTCCTACAATGAGCAGTTCTTC
TRBJ1-2 | NA | TRBV5-4 | NA | CASSLPWTEGYTF | TGTGCCAGCAGCTTACCTTGGACAGAAGGCTACACCTTC
TRBJ1-1 | NA | TRBV11-2 | NA | CASSSNLLGDTEAFF | TGTGCCAGCAGCTCGAACCTCTTAGGGGACACTGAAGCTTTCTTT
TRBJ2-4 | NA | TRBV7-6 | NA | CASSLGDRLVAKNIQYF | TGTGCCAGCAGCTTAGGCGACAGGCTCGTAGCCAAAAACATTCAGTACTTC
TRBJ2-1 | NA | TRBV5-8 | NA | CASSLAGTSYNEQFF | TGTGCCAGCAGCTTGGCAGGGACTTCCTACAATGAGCAGTTCTTC
TRBJ2-1 | NA | TRBV30 | NA | CAWSPLGGPYNEQFF | TGTGCCTGGAGTCCCCTCGGGGGGCCCTACAATGAGCAGTTCTTC
TRBJ2-1 | NA | TRBV13 | TRBD2 | CASSSVGSGGPHNEQFF | TGTGCCAGCAGCTCAGTGGGGAGCGGGGGGCCCCACAATGAGCAGTTCTTC
TRBJ2-3 | NA | TRBV27 | TRBD2 | CASSDGTSGVMGTQYF | TGTGCCAGCAGTGATGGGACTAGCGGGGTTATGGGTACGCAGTATTTT
TRBJ1-2 | few | TRBV19 | NA | CASSIYLAGSYGYTF | TGTGCCAGTAGTATATACCTGGCTGGGAGCTATGGCTACACCTTC